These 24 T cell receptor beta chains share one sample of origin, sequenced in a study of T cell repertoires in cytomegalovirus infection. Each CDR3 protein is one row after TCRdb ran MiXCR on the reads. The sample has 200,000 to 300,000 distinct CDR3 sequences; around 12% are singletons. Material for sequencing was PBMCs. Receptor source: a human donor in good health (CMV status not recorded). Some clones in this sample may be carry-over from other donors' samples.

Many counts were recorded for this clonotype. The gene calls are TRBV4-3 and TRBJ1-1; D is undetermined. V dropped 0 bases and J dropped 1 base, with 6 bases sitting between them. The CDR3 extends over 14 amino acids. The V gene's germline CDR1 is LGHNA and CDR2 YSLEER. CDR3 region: CASSQEMRNTEAFF. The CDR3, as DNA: TGCGCCAGCAGCCAAGAAATGAGGAACACTGAAGCTTTCTTT.

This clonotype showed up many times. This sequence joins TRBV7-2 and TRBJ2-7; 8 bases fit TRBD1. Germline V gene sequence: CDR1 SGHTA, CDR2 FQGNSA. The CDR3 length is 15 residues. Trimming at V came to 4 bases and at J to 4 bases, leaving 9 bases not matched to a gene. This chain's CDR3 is CASSSQGASRYEQYF. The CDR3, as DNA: TGTGCCAGCAGCTCTCAGGGGGCGTCGCGGTACGAGCAGTACTTC.

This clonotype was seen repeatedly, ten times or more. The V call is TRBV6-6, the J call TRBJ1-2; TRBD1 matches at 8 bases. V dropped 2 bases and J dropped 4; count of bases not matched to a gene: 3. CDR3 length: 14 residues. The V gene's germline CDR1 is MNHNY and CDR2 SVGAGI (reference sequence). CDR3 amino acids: CASSYGGTGYGYTF. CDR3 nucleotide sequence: TGTGCCAGCAGTTACGGGGGGACAGGCTATGGCTACACCTTC.

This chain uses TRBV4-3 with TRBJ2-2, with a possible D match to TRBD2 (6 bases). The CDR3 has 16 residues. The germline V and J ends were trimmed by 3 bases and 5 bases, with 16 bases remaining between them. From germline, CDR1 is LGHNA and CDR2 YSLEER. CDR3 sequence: CASSQSRSAGTGELFF. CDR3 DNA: TGCGCCAGCAGCCAGTCCCGGAGCGCGGGAACCGGGGAGCTGTTTTTT.

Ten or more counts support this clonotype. CDR3 nucleotide sequence: TGTGCCACCCGGATTTCCACAGGGTCCAATCCTGGCTACACCTTC. This encodes CATRISTGSNPGYTF. V and J are TRBV28 and TRBJ1-2, with D possibly TRBD1 on 6 matching bases. The CDR3 runs 15 residues. CDR1 MDHEN and CDR2 SYDVKM come from the germline V gene. Trimming shortened V by 10 bases and J by 7 bases, and 25 bases separated the two germline ends.

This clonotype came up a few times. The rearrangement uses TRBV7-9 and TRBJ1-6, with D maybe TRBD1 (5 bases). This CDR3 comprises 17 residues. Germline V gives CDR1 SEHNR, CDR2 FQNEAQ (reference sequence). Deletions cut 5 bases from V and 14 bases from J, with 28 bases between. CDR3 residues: CASSTLSRVEDQGTLHF. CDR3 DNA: TGTGCCAGCAGCACCCTTTCCAGGGTTGAGGATCAAGGGACCCTCCACTTT.

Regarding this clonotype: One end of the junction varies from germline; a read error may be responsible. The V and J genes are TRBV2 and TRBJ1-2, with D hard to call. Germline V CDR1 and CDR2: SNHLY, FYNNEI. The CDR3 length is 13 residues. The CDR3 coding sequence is TGTGCCAGCAGGGAAGGGCCTAACTATGGCTACACCTTC. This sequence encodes CASREGPNYGYTF.

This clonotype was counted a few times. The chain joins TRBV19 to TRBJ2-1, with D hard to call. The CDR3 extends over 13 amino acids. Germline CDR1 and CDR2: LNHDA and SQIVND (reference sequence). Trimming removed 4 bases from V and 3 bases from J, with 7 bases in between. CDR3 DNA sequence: TGTGCCAGTAGTACCGGTTTCTACAATGAGCAGTTCTTC. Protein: CASSTGFYNEQFF.

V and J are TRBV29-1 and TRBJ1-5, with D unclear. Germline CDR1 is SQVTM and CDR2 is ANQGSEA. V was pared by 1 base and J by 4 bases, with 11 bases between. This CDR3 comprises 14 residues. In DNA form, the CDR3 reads TGCAGCGTTGAAGTTGTCGGCAGTAATCAGCCCCAGCATTTT. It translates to CSVEVVGSNQPQHF. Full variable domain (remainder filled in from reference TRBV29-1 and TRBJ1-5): SAVISQKPSRDICQRGTSLTIQCQVDSQVTMMFWYRQQPGQSLTLIATANQGSEATYESGFVIDKFPISRPNLTFSTLTVSNMSPEDSSIYLCSVEVVGSNQPQHFGDGTRLSIL.

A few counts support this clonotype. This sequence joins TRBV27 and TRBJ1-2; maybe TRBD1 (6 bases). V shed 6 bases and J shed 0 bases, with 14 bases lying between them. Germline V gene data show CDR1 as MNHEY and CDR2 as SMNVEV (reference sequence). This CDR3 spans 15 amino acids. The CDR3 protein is CASSQGNPTNYGYTF. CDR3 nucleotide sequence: TGTGCCAGCAGCCAGGGGAACCCGACTAACTATGGCTACACCTTC.

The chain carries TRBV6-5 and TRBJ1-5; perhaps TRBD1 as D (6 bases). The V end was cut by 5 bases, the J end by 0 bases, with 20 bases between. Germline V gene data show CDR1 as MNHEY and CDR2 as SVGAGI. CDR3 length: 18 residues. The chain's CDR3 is CASSTSSQGWYSNQPQHF. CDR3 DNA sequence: TGTGCCAGCAGTACGTCCTCACAGGGCTGGTATAGCAATCAGCCCCAGCATTTT.

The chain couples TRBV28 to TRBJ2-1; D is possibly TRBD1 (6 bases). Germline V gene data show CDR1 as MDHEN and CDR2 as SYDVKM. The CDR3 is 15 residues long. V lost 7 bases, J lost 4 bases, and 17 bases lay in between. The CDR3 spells CASKMGAGKYNEQFF. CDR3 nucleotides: TGTGCCAGCAAAATGGGGGCCGGTAAATACAATGAGCAGTTCTTC.

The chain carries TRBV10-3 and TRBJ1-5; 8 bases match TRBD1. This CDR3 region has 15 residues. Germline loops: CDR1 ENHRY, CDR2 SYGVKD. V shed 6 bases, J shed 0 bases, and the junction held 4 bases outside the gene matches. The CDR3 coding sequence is TGTGCCATCAGGGACAGGGACGATAGCAATCAGCCCCAGCATTTT. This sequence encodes CAIRDRDDSNQPQHF.

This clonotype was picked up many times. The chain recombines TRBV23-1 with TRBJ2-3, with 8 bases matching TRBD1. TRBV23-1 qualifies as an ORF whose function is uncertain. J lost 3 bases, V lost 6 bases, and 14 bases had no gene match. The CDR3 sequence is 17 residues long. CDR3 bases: TGCGCCAGCAGCCCGTATCTCGACAGGGGTGGGACAGATACGCAGTATTTT. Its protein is CASSPYLDRGGTDTQYF.

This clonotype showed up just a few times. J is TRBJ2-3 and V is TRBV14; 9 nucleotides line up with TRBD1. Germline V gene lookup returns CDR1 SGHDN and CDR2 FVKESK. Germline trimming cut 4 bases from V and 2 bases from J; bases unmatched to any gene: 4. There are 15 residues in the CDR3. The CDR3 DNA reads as TGTGCCAGCAGCCCCTACAGGGGGCACACAGATACGCAGTATTTT. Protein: CASSPYRGHTDTQYF.

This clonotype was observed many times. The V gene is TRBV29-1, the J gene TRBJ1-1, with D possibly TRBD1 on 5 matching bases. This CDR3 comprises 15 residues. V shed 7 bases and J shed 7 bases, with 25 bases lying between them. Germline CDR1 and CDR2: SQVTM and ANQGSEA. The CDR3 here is CSASAPGRERGEAFF. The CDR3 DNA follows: TGCAGCGCCTCGGCGCCAGGGAGGGAACGGGGTGAAGCTTTCTTT.

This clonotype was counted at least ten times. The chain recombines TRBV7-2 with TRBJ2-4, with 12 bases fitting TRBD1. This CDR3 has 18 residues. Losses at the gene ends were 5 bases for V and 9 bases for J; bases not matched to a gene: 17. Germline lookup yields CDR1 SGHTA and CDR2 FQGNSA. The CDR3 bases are TGTGCCAGCAGCCCGGGGGAGGGGACAGGGGGCTTTATGGGCATTCAGTACTTC. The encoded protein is CASSPGEGTGGFMGIQYF.

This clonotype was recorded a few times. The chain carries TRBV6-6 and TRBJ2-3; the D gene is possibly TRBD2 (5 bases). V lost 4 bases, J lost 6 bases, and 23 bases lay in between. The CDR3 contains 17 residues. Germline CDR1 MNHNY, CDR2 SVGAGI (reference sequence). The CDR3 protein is CASSLLDPGRERDTQYF. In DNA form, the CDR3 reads TGTGCCAGCAGTTTACTCGATCCGGGAAGGGAAAGGGATACGCAGTATTTT.

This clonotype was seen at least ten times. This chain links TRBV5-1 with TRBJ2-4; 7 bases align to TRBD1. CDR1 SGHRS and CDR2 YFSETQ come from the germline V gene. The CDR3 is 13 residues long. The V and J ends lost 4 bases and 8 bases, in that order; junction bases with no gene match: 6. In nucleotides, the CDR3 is TGCGCCAGCAGCCTGGGACAGAAGGACATTCAGTACTTC. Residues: CASSLGQKDIQYF.

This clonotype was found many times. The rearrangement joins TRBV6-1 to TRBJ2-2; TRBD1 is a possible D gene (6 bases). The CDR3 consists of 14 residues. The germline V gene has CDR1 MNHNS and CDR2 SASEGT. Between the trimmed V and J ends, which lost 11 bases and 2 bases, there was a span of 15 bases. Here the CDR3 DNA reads TGTGCCTCCAAAAGGGACACCAACACCGGGGAGCTGTTTTTT. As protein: CASKRDTNTGELFF.

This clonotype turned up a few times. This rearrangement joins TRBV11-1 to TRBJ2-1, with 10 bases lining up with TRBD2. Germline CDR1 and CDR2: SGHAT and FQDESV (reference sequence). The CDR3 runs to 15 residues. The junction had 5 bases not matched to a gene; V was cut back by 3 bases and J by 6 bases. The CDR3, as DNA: TGTGCCAGCAGCTTTTCTAGCGGGGGCGTCAATGAGCAGTTCTTC. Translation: CASSFSSGGVNEQFF.

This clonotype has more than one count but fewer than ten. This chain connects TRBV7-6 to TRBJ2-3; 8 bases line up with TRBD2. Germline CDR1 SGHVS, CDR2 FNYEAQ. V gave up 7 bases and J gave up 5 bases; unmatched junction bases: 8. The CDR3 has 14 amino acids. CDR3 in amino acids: CASTPGSGRDTQYF. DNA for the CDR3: TGTGCCAGCACCCCAGGGAGCGGGAGAGATACGCAGTATTTT.

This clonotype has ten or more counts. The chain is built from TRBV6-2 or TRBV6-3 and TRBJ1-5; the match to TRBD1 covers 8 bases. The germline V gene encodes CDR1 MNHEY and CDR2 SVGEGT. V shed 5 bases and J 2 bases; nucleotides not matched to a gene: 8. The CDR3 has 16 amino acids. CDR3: CASSPGQGGGNQPQHF. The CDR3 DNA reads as TGTGCCAGCAGTCCCGGACAGGGAGGAGGCAATCAGCCCCAGCATTTT.

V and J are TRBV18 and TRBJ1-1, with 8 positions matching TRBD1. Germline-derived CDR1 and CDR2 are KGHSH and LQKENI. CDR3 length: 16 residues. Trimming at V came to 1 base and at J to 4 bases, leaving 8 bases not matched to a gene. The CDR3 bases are TGTGCCAGCTCACCACTACATGCACAGGGGGGCACTGAAGCTTTCTTT. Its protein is CASSPLHAQGGTEAFF.